This TCR beta chain comes out of a study of blood T cell repertoires in COVID-19. About the study: The analysed material was cDNA or gDNA that came from T cells, B-cell-depleted T cells, or PBMCs.

In the original processing: Estimation of nucleated cell counts relied on the amplification of reference gene primers. TCRdb's copy holds only in-frame clones and misses some; the assay was immunoSEQ multiplex PCR. D and trimming come from the DNA, and the V and J calls and clone size come from that table. The data hold 57,000 or so clones, with about 80% observed a single time. The source of this sequence is a man aged 45-65 years with active or convalescent COVID-19. Input material: peripheral blood.

DNA for the CDR3: TGTGCCAGCAGTTCAATTCTCACAGGGTCCTACGAGCAGTACTTC. It translates to CASSSILTGSYEQYF. The V gene is TRBV28, the J gene TRBJ2-7; D possibly corresponds to TRBD1 (6 bases). The ends were cut back, 4 bases at V and 1 base at J, with 14 bases in the middle. This CDR3 has 15 amino acids. Germline V CDR1 and CDR2: MDHEN, SYDVKM.